Here is one TCR beta chain with its context. This specimen belongs to a study of blood T cell repertoires in COVID-19. CDR3 length: 16 amino acids. Germline-derived CDR1 and CDR2 are MNHEY and SVGAGI. The V and J ends lost 3 bases and 4 bases, in that order; junction bases with no gene match: 9. TCRdb keeps only in-frame clones here, not all; method: immunoSEQ multiplex PCR. The sample includes about 210,000 clones, more than 75% of them seen just once. Sequences were obtained from peripheral blood. The V gene is TRBV6-5, the J gene TRBJ2-3; 8 bases are a match to TRBD2. This receptor was taken from a woman between 40 and 55 years old with acute or convalescent COVID-19. CDR3 in DNA: TGTGCCAGCAGTTATACGAGCGGGAGCCCCCCAGATACGCAGTATTTT. It specifies CASSYTSGSPPDTQYF.